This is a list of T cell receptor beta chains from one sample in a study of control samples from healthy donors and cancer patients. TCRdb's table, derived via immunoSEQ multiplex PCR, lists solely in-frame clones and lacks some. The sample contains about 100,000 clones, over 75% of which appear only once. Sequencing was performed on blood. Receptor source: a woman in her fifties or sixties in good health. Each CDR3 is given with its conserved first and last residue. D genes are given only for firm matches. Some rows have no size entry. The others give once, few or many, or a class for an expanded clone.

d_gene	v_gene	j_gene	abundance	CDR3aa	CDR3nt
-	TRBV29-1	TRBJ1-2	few	CSVGPGGGPLDGYTF	TGCAGCGTTGGTCCGGGCGGCGGGCCCTTGGATGGCTACACCTTC
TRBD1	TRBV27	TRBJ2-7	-	CASSLTGGGFNEQYF	TGTGCCAGCAGCTTGACAGGGGGAGGCTTTAACGAGCAGTACTTC
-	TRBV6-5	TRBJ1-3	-	CASRSFDRLNTIYF	TGTGCCAGCAGATCATTCGACAGGCTGAACACCATATATTTT
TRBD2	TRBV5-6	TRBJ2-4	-	CASSLNGAGRNIQYF	TGTGCCAGCAGCTTGAATGGAGCCGGGAGGAACATTCAGTACTTC
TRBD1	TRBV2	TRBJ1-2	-	CASSEQGGYGYTF	TGTGCCAGCAGTGAACAGGGGGGCTATGGCTACACCTTC
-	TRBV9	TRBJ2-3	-	CASSVVAGITDTQYF	TGTGCCAGCAGCGTAGTGGCGGGTATCACAGATACGCAGTATTTT
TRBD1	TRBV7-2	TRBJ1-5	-	CASSSGQGLQPQHF	TGTGCCAGCAGCTCCGGACAGGGCCTCCAGCCCCAGCATTTT
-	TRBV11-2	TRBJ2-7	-	CASSLPWVSYEQYF	TGTGCCAGCAGCTTGCCATGGGTCTCCTACGAGCAGTACTTC
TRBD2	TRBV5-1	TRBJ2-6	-	CASSSLAGGLSGANVLTF	TGCGCCAGCAGCTCCCTAGCGGGGGGGTTGTCTGGGGCCAACGTCCTGACTTTC
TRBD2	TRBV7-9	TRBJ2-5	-	CASSSPLLGRGADPETQYF	TGTGCCAGCAGCTCGCCCCTCCTTGGGCGGGGGGCCGACCCAGAGACCCAGTACTTC
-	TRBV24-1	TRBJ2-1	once	CATSDMGGNNEQFF	TGTGCCACCAGTGATATGGGGGGTAACAATGAGCAGTTCTTC
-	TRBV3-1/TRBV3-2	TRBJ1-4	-	CASSRFQGSREKLFF	TGTGCCAGCAGCCGCTTCCAGGGGTCAAGGGAAAAACTGTTTTTT
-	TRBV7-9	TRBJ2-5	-	CASSHPGQPETQYF	TGTGCCAGCAGCCACCCCGGACAGCCTGAGACCCAGTACTTC
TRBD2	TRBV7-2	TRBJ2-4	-	CASSESGSGKNIQYF	TGTGCCAGCAGCGAAAGCGGGAGTGGAAAAAACATTCAGTACTTC
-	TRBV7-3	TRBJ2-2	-	CASSSGTANTGELFF	TGTGCCAGCAGTTCCGGGACGGCGAACACCGGGGAGCTGTTTTTT
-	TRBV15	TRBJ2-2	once	CATSRDRASSTGELFF	TGTGCCACCAGCAGAGACAGGGCATCCTCGACCGGGGAGCTGTTTTTT
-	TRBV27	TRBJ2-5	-	CASSTPGSGGGETQYF	TGTGCCAGCAGTACGCCAGGTTCGGGTGGGGGCGAGACCCAGTACTTC
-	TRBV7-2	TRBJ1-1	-	CASSLTQGNTEAFF	TGTGCCAGCAGCTTAACCCAGGGGAACACTGAAGCTTTCTTT
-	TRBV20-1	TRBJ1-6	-	CSASPPNSPLHF	TGCAGTGCTAGTCCCCCCAATTCACCCCTCCACTTT
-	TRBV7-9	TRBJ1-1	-	CASSLVGLMNTEAFF	TGTGCCAGCAGCTTAGTGGGGCTTATGAACACTGAAGCTTTCTTT
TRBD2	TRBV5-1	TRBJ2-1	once	CASSPLAGIYNEQFF	TGCGCCAGCAGCCCGCTAGCGGGAATTTACAATGAGCAGTTCTTC
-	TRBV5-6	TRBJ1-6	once	CASSLQGVHSPLHF	TGTGCCAGCAGCTTGCAGGGAGTTCATTCACCCCTCCACTTT
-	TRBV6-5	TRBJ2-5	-	CASSPTNSQYF	TGTGCCAGCAGTCCCACTAATTCCCAGTACTTC
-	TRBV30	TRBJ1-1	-	CAAQTVSGAEAFF	TGTGCTGCCCAGACAGTTTCTGGGGCTGAAGCTTTCTTT